The next 18 T cell receptor beta chains were all read from a single sample in a study of T cells in women clearing cervical HPV infection. Here immunoSEQ multiplex PCR was the method, and the copy in TCRdb shows in-frame clones only, minus some. This sample contains tens of thousands of clones. Sequenced: blood buffy coat. These receptors were obtained from a woman aged 18 to 75 with a cervical HPV16 infection that either progressed to CIN3+ or cleared (not recorded which).

As regards this clone: The DNA ends 3 residues before the CDR3 does, and the rest of the CDR3 is filled in from the germline J gene. The J gene is TRBJ2-7, the V gene TRBV5-1; maybe TRBD2 (6 bases). The CDR3 is 15 residues long. Per the germline V gene, CDR1 is SGHRS and CDR2 is YFSETQ. V gave up 4 bases and J gave up 3 bases, with 17 bases separating them. The CDR3 sequence is CASSPSGAEFYEQYF. CDR3 DNA (partial): TGCGCCAGCAGCCCCTCGGGAGCGGAGTTCTACGAG.

The sequenced part of the CDR3 DNA is TGTGCCAGTAGGCCTGAGGACAGGGAAATTTATTCACCC. Translating gives CASRPEDREIYSP. The entire CDR3 is CASRPEDREIYSPLHF. The gene calls are TRBV19 and TRBJ1-6; 8 bases align to TRBD1. Read data end 3 residues before the CDR3 end; the end is taken from the germline J gene. The trim removed 6 bases at V and 8 bases at J, leaving 12 bases unmatched. CDR3 length equals 16 residues. The V gene's germline CDR1 is LNHDA and CDR2 SQIVND (reference sequence). Variable domain in full (rest from reference TRBV19 and TRBJ1-6): DGGITQSPKYLFRKEGQNVTLSCEQNLNHDAMYWYRQDPGQGLRLIYYSQIVNDFQKGDIAEGYSVSREKKESFPLTVTSAQKNPTAFYLCASRPEDREIYSPLHFGNGTRLTVT.

Regarding this clone: The CDR3 end is not reached by the read, which stops 3 residues before it; the germline J gene fills it in. The rearrangement uses TRBV30 and TRBJ2-7, with TRBD2 matching over 13 bases. V gave up 2 bases and J gave up 6 bases; unmatched junction bases: 4. Germline CDR1 reads GTSNPN; CDR2 reads SVGIG (reference sequence). This CDR3 region has 14 residues. This chain's CDR3 is CAWSLGTSGAEQYF. The sequenced CDR3 bases are TGTGCCTGGAGTTTGGGGACTAGCGGGGCCGAG.

Regarding this clone: The sequence runs out 3 residues before the end of the CDR3; the remainder is reconstructed from the germline J gene. The chain employs TRBV29-1 and TRBJ2-3, with D possibly being TRBD1 (5 bases). The CDR3 length is 14 residues. From germline, CDR1 is SQVTM and CDR2 ANQGSEA. V was cut by 1 base and J by 1 base, with 9 bases left in between. The CDR3 DNA, read in part, is TGCAGCGTTGAAGGGGGCAAGGGCACAGATACG. Translated, it gives CSVEGGKGTDT. From start to end, the CDR3 is CSVEGGKGTDTQYF.

In regard to this clone: The CDR3 end is not reached by the read, which stops 3 residues before it; the germline J gene fills it in. The rearrangement joins TRBV2 to TRBJ2-7; no definite D call. Germline V lookup: CDR1 SNHLY, CDR2 FYNNEI. The CDR3 has 11 amino acids. Trimming stripped 7 bases from V and 0 bases from J, with 4 bases between. The sequenced CDR3 bases are TGTGCCAGCACTGTCTCCTACGAG. Encoded protein: CASTVSYE. The CDR3 in full is CASTVSYEQYF.

Regarding this clone: The read falls 3 residues short of the CDR3 end, and the missing part is taken from the germline J gene. V and J are TRBV19 and TRBJ1-2; TRBD1 is a possible D gene (6 bases). CDR3 size: 15 residues. The V end lost 6 bases, the J end lost 0 bases, and 14 bases lay between the germline ends. CDR1 is LNHDA, CDR2 SQIVND, per germline (reference sequence). The CDR3 protein is CASSPRDTSNYGYTF. The DNA read from the CDR3 is TGTGCCAGTAGCCCCCGGGACACTTCTAACTATGGC.

The DNA read from the CDR3 is TGTGCCAGCAGCTTAGAGAGCTCTCAGCCC. It is translated as CASSLESSQP. In full, the CDR3 reads CASSLESSQPQHF. This sequence joins TRBV7-2 and TRBJ1-5, with no clear D. The read gets to within 3 residues of the CDR3 end, and the germline J gene fills in the rest. In germline, CDR1 is SGHTA, CDR2 FQGNSA. The CDR3 spans 13 residues. V was trimmed by 1 base and J by 6 bases, leaving 7 bases between them.

In the case of this clone: Coverage ceases 3 residues before the CDR3 finishes, and the germline J gene fills in the end. This chain links TRBV9 with TRBJ2-3; TRBD2 matches at 7 bases. The CDR3 is 17 residues long. After removal of 0 bases from V and 0 bases from J, the junction contained 7 bases not matched to a gene. In germline, CDR1 is SGDLS, CDR2 YYNGEE. The CDR3 reads CASSVVDSGFSTDTQYF. CDR3 DNA, as far as it was read: TGTGCCAGCAGCGTAGTTGATAGCGGGTTTAGCACAGATACG.

About this clone itself: The read ends 3 residues shy of where the CDR3 ends; the end is completed using the germline J gene. The rearrangement uses TRBV10-1 and TRBJ1-1; 8 nucleotides line up with TRBD1. The germline V gene has CDR1 WNHNN and CDR2 SYGVQD (reference sequence). This CDR3 contains 13 residues. CDR3 residues: CASSESARGQAFF. The sequenced CDR3 bases are TGCGCCAGCAGTGAGTCAGCCAGGGGGCAG.

Turning to this clone: The CDR3 end lies 3 residues beyond the end of the read and is filled in from the germline J gene. The chain couples TRBV29-1 to TRBJ2-1; weak D call: TRBD2 (5 bases). V was clipped by 1 base and J by 0 bases, with 10 bases between them. In germline, CDR1 is SQVTM, CDR2 ANQGSEA. The CDR3 loop spans 15 amino acids. This chain's CDR3 is CSVEGGPSSYNEQFF. CDR3 DNA (partial): TGCAGCGTTGAAGGCGGGCCAAGCTCCTACAATGAG.

Turning to this clone: The read terminates 3 residues ahead of where the CDR3 ends, so the germline J gene completes it. The chain has TRBV20-1 and TRBJ2-7; D perhaps matches TRBD1 (6 bases). In germline, CDR1 is DFQATT, CDR2 SNEGSKA (reference sequence). This CDR3 comprises 12 residues. Trimming left V 4 bases short and J 6 bases short, with 13 bases between. The CDR3 sequence: CSAKGGGSEQYF. The sequenced CDR3 bases are TGCAGTGCTAAGGGTGGGGGCTCCGAG.

As for this clone: With the read ending 3 residues before the CDR3 end, the germline J gene is used to fill in that end. The rearrangement joins TRBV27 to TRBJ2-3, with D possibly matching TRBD2 (6 bases). CDR1 MNHEY and CDR2 SMNVEV come from the germline V gene (reference sequence). This CDR3 has 13 amino acids. The CDR3 protein is CASSPAARETQYF. The sequenced CDR3 bases are TGTGCCAGCAGTCCGGCGGCGCGGGAAACG.

Remarks on this clone: The CDR3 end falls 3 residues outside the read, so it is completed with the germline J gene. The J gene is TRBJ2-5, the V gene TRBV18; TRBD2 agrees at 9 bases. With 2 bases clipped from V and 4 bases from J, the junction kept 8 bases outside the gene matches. CDR1 is KGHSH, CDR2 LQKENI, per germline. CDR3 length equals 16 residues. Incomplete CDR3 DNA: TGTGCCAGCTCACCATATTCAGGGACTAGCAGAGAGACC. It yields the protein CASSPYSGTSRET. The whole CDR3 reads CASSPYSGTSRETQYF.

This CDR3 is CSARPTSGGDYEQYF. The sequenced CDR3 bases are TGCAGTGCTAGACCCACCAGCGGGGGAGACTACGAG. The V call is TRBV20-1, the J call TRBJ2-7; 8 bases align to TRBD2. With the read ending 3 residues before the CDR3 end, the germline J gene is used to fill in that end. Germline lookup yields CDR1 DFQATT and CDR2 SNEGSKA (reference sequence). V dropped 2 bases and J dropped 3; count of bases not matched to a gene: 9. The CDR3 contains 15 residues.

Note on this clone: The read ends 3 residues early relative to the CDR3; the germline J gene fills the gap. The V and J genes are TRBV2 and TRBJ2-3; a weak D match, TRBD2 (6 bases). Germline V CDR1 and CDR2: SNHLY, FYNNEI. The V end was cut by 6 bases, the J end by 2 bases, with 12 bases between. The CDR3 is 14 residues long. The sequenced part of the CDR3 DNA is TGTGCCAGCAGCTACGGGACTGACACAGATACG. It specifies CASSYGTDTDT. The full CDR3 protein reads CASSYGTDTDTQYF.

In regard to this clone: The CDR3 end lies 3 residues beyond the end of the read and is filled in from the germline J gene. The chain carries TRBV10-3 and TRBJ2-1; 8 nucleotides agree with TRBD2. Germline V CDR1 and CDR2: ENHRY, SYGVKD. Trimming took 5 bases from V and 4 from J; bases not matched to a gene: 1. The CDR3 contains 13 residues. The CDR3 sequence: CAISSGGYNEQFF. CDR3 DNA (partial): TGTGCCATCAGTTCGGGGGGGTACAATGAG.

Comments on this clone: The read comes to an end 3 residues before the CDR3 does, leaving the germline J gene to fill in the end. The rearrangement links TRBV7-2 to TRBJ1-4; a possible D gene is TRBD1 (5 bases). The V end was cut by 3 bases, the J end by 7 bases, with 15 bases between. Germline V gives CDR1 SGHTA, CDR2 FQGNSA. The CDR3 contains 15 residues. Partial CDR3 DNA: TGTGCCAGCAGCTTCGAGGAGTCAGGGCCTGAAAAA. Amino acid sequence: CASSFEESGPEK. The entire CDR3 protein reads CASSFEESGPEKLFF.

Details on this clone: The read halts 3 residues ahead of the CDR3 end, with the missing end drawn from the germline J gene. The chain has TRBV30 and TRBJ1-5; TRBD1 agrees at 10 bases. Trimming cost V 3 bases and J 0 bases; bases outside gene matches: 8. The CDR3 consists of 17 residues. Germline CDR1 is GTSNPN and CDR2 is SVGIG (reference sequence). The sequenced CDR3 bases are TGTGCCTGGAGCTATGGGGACAGGGGCGCTAGCAATCAGCCC. Its translation: CAWSYGDRGASNQP. The entire CDR3 protein reads CAWSYGDRGASNQPQHF.